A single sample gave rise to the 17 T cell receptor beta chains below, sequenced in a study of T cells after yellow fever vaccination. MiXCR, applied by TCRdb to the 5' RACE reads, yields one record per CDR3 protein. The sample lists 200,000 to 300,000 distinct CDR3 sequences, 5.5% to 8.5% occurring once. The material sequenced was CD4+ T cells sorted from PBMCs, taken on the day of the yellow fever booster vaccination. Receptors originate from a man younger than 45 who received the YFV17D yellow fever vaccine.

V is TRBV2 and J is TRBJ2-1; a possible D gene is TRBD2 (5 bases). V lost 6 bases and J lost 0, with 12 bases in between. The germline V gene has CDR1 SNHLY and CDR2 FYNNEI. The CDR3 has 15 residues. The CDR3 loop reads CASRTDYSSYNEQFF. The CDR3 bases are TGTGCCAGCAGGACTGACTATAGCTCCTACAATGAGCAGTTCTTC.

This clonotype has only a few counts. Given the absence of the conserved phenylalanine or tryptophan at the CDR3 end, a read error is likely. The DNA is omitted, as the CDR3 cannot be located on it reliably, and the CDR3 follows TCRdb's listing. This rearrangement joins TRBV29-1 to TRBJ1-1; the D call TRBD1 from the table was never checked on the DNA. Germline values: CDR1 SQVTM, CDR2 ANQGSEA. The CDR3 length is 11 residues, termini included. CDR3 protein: CSILGGTGLCL.

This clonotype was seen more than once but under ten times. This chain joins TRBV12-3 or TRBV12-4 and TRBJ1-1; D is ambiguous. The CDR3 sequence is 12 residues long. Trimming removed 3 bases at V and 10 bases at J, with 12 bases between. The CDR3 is CASSFWESGAFF. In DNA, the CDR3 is TGTGCCAGCAGTTTTTGGGAGTCGGGAGCTTTCTTT.

In DNA form, the CDR3 reads TGCAGTGCTCTAGGGAGCCAGGGGGCCGCAGAGCAGTACTTC. Its translation is CSALGSQGAAEQYF. V gene TRBV20-1 combines with J gene TRBJ2-7, with 8 bases that match TRBD1. V shed 5 bases, J shed 7 bases, and the junction held 13 bases outside the gene matches. The CDR3 loop spans 14 amino acids. Per the germline V gene, CDR1 is DFQATT and CDR2 is SNEGSKA (reference sequence).

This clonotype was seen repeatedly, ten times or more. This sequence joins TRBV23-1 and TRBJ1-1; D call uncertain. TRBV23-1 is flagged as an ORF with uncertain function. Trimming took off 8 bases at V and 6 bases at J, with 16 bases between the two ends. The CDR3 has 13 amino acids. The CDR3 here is CASFQGVFAEAFF. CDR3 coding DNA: TGCGCCAGCTTTCAAGGCGTTTTCGCTGAAGCTTTCTTT.

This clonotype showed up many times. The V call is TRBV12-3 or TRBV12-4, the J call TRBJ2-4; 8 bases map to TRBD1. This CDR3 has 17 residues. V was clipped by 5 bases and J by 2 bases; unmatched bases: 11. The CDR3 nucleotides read TGTGCCAGCAGTCGCCCCCGACAGGGGAGTTCCAAAAACATTCAGTACTTC. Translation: CASSRPRQGSSKNIQYF.

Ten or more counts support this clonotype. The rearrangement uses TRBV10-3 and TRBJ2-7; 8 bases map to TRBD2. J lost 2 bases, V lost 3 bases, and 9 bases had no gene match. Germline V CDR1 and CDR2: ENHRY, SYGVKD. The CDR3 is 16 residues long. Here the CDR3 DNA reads TGTGCCATCAGTGACCGGGGGGGGAAAAAGACCTACGAGCAGTACTTC. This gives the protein CAISDRGGKKTYEQYF.

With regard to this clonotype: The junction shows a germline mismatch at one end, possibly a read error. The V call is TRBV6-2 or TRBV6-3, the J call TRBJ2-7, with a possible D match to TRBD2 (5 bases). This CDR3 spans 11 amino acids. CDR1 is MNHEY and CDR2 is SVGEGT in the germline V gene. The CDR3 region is CTSTNGDEQYF. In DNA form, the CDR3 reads TGTACCAGCACCAACGGGGACGAGCAGTACTTC.

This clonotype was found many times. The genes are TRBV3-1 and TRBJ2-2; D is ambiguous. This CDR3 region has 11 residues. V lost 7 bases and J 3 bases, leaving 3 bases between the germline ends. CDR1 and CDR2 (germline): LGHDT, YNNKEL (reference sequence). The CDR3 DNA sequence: TGTGCCAGCACGGACACCGGGGAGCTGTTTTTT. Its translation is CASTDTGELFF.

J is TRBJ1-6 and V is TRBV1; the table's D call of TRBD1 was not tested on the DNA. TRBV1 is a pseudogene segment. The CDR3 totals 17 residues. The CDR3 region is CTSSRRVLTGDNSPLHF. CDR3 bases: TGCACCAGCAGCCGAAGAGTGCTGACAGGGGATAATTCACCCCTCCACTTT.

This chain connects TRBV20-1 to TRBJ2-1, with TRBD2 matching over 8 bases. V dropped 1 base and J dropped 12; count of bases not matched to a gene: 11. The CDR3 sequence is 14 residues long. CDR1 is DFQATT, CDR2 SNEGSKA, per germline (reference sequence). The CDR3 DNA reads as TGCAGTGCTAGAGTCCGGGGGGGCAGTCGCGGGCAGTTCTTC. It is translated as CSARVRGGSRGQFF.

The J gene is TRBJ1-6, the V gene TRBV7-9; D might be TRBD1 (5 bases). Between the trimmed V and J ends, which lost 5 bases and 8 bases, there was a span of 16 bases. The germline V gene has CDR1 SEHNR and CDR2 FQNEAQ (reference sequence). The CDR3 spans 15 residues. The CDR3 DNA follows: TGTGCCAGCAGCCCGCTAGCAACGGGGGATTCACCCCTCCACTTT. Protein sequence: CASSPLATGDSPLHF.

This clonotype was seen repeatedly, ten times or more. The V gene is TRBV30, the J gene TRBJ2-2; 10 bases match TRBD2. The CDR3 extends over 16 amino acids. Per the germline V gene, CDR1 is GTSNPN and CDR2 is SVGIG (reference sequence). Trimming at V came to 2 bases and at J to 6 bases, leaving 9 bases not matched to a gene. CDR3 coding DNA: TGTGCCTGGAGTAGGTTAGCGGGAGGCCCTTCCGGGGAGCTGTTTTTT. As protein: CAWSRLAGGPSGELFF.

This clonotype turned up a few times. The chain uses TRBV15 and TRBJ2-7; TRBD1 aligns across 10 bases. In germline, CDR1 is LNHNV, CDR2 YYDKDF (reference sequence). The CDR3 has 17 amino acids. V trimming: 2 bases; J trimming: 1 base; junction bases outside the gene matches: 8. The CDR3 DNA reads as TGTGCCACCAGCAGAACCCGGGACAGGGGCCTTTCCTACGAGCAGTACTTC. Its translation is CATSRTRDRGLSYEQYF.

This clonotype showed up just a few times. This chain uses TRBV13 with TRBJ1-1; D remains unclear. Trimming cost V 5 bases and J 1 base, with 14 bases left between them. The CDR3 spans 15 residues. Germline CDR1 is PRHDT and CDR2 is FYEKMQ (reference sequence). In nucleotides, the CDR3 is TGTGCCAGCAGCCCCCGGATGCTCCCGAACACTGAAGCTTTCTTT. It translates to CASSPRMLPNTEAFF.

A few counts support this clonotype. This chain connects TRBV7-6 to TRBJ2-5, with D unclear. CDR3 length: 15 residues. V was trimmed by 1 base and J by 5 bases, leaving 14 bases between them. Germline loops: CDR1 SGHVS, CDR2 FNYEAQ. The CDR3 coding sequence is TGTGCCAGCAGCTTAGGTGGCGTCTCACCGGAGACCCAGTACTTC. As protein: CASSLGGVSPETQYF. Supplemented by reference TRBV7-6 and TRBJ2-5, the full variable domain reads GAGVSQSPRYKVTKRGQDVALRCDPISGHVSLYWYRQALGQGPEFLTYFNYEAQQDKSGLPNDRFSAERPEGSISTLTIQRTEQRDSAMYRCASSLGGVSPETQYFGPGTRLLVL.

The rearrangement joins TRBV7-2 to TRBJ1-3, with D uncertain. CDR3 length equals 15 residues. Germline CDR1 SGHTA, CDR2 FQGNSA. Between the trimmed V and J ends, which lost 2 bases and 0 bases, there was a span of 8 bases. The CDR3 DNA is TGTGCCAGCAGCTTAAGTTGGGGCTCTGGAAACACCATATATTTT. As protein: CASSLSWGSGNTIYF.